The TCR beta chain under discussion was sequenced for a study of spatial heterogeneity in lung cancer. Study as a whole: For the average unique TCR and UMI combination, more than eight occurrences appeared in raw reads.

Each CDR3 protein is one row after TCRdb ran MiXCR on the 5' RACE reads. The repertoire includes some 37,000 distinct CDR3 sequences, around 5.5% of them detected once, and 29% sits in the top ten. Germline values: CDR1 SGHDT, CDR2 YYEEEE. V lost 1 base to trimming and J lost 7 bases, with 9 bases between them. This CDR3 comprises 13 residues. The time point: sample taken at primary tumor resection. Unsorted tumor, nontumor lung tissue or cryopreserved PBMC supplied the whole RNA. The donor group consisted of over 55 patients who had untreated, early-stage non-small cell lung cancer. This clonotype was seen ten or more times.

This TCR was recovered from a female donor with early-stage non-small cell lung cancer. Sequenced material: PBMCs, taken at surgery. This rearrangement joins TRBV5-6 to TRBJ2-1; unclear D gene. DNA for the CDR3: TGTGCCAGCAGCTTGCTGGCGCGAAATGAGCAGTTCTTC. It translates to CASSLLARNEQFF.